The 20 T cell receptor beta chains in this list originate from one sample, sequenced in a study of T-cell memory formation after mild COVID-19. Each CDR3 protein is one row after TCRdb ran MiXCR on the 5' RACE reads. The sample includes hundreds of thousands of distinct CDR3 sequences, over 25% seen only once; the top ten take approximately 12%. Sequenced input: PBMCs or a T cell subset sorted from them (not recorded which). The receptors originated from an adult woman who had mild COVID-19 (a few samples of this study predate the infection). Cell type and time point are not known.

This clonotype turned up a few times. The chain is built from TRBV20-1 and TRBJ1-1, with D possibly matching TRBD1 (6 bases). CDR1 and CDR2 (germline): DFQATT, SNEGSKA (reference sequence). CDR3 size: 13 residues. V lost 8 bases and J 4 bases, leaving 17 bases between the germline ends. DNA of the CDR3: TGCAGTTCAGACGGCAGGGGCAGCACTGAAGCTTTCTTT. Encoded protein: CSSDGRGSTEAFF.

This clonotype was seen a handful of times. This sequence joins TRBV5-1 and TRBJ2-2, with 9 bases fitting TRBD1. After removal of 4 bases from V and 5 bases from J, the junction contained 9 bases not matched to a gene. Germline values: CDR1 SGHRS, CDR2 YFSETQ. The CDR3 has 16 amino acids. The CDR3 loop is CASSLRDRVWTGELFF. CDR3 sequence (DNA): TGCGCCAGCAGCCTCCGGGACAGGGTATGGACCGGGGAGCTGTTTTTT.

This clonotype has a handful of counts. The chain uses TRBV24-1 and TRBJ2-2; D unresolved. The CDR3 is 18 residues long. V was cut by 3 bases and J by 1 base, with 17 bases left in between. Looked up from germline, CDR1 is KGHDR and CDR2 is SFDVKD. CDR3 sequence (DNA): TGTGCCACCAGTGATCGAGTACGAGACTCCGAGAACACCGGGGAGCTGTTTTTT. Protein sequence: CATSDRVRDSENTGELFF.

This clonotype has a handful of counts. This sequence joins TRBV25-1 and TRBJ1-5, with TRBD1 matching 9 bases. The CDR3 is 14 amino acids. CDR1 and CDR2 from the germline V gene are MGHDK and SYGVNS. J was trimmed by 6 bases and V by 3 bases; bases with no gene match: 3. CDR3 protein: CASSDGTGFQPQHF. CDR3 DNA sequence: TGTGCCAGCAGTGACGGGACAGGGTTTCAGCCCCAGCATTTT.

This clonotype was seen more than once but under ten times. The chain combines TRBV3-1 with TRBJ2-3; 7 nucleotides match TRBD1. This CDR3 is 16 amino acids long. V lost 1 base, J lost 5 bases, and 9 bases stayed unmatched. Germline CDR1 LGHDT, CDR2 YNNKEL (reference sequence). CDR3 loop: CASSQGRQGSGDTQYF. CDR3 DNA: TGTGCCAGCAGCCAAGGGCGACAGGGATCTGGAGATACGCAGTATTTT.

The table lists this clonotype with many counts. The CDR3 protein is CASSAVTGSRVFEAFF. The CDR3 DNA follows: TGTGCCAGCAGTGCGGTGACAGGGTCGAGAGTGTTTGAAGCTTTCTTT. V gene TRBV2 combines with J gene TRBJ1-1, with 7 bases identical to TRBD1. Germline-derived CDR1 and CDR2 are SNHLY and FYNNEI. CDR3 length equals 16 residues. V lost 4 bases and J lost 7; bases outside the gene matches: 15.

The chain employs TRBV13 and TRBJ2-3; 7 nucleotides align to TRBD2. The germline gives CDR1 PRHDT, CDR2 FYEKMQ (reference sequence). The J segment lost 0 bases and the V segment lost 5 bases, leaving 11 bases of the junction unmatched. The CDR3 contains 17 residues. The CDR3 is CASSPQPFSGSTDTQYF. CDR3 coding DNA: TGTGCCAGCAGCCCCCAGCCTTTTAGCGGGAGCACAGATACGCAGTATTTT.

The chain carries TRBV12-3 or TRBV12-4 and TRBJ1-5; a possible D gene is TRBD1 (5 bases). Trimming took 6 bases from V and 1 from J, leaving 13 bases between them. The CDR3 is made up of 15 amino acids. The CDR3 DNA follows: TGTGCCAGCAGGCGCGCAGGGTTGAGCAATCAGCCCCAGCATTTT. This encodes CASRRAGLSNQPQHF.

This clonotype was picked up a small number of times. The rearrangement links TRBV12-3 or TRBV12-4 to TRBJ2-1, with 9 bases lining up with TRBD1. The CDR3 runs to 15 residues. The trim removed 6 bases at V and 4 bases at J, leaving 7 bases unmatched. CDR3 bases: TGTGCCAGCAGCCCCGGGACAGGGAATTACAATGAGCAGTTCTTC. As protein: CASSPGTGNYNEQFF.

With respect to this clonotype: A junction end diverges from the germline sequence, so it may reflect a read error. The chain links TRBV5-1 to TRBJ1-1, with 8 bases matching TRBD1. From germline, CDR1 is SGHRS and CDR2 YFSETQ. This CDR3 region has 15 residues. In DNA, the CDR3 is TGCGCCAGCAGCCCTCTGACAGGGGAGAACACTGAAGCTTTTTTT. Translating it yields CASSPLTGENTEAFF. Full variable domain (remainder filled in from reference TRBV5-1 and TRBJ1-1): KAGVTQTPRYLIKTRGQQVTLSCSPISGHRSVSWYQQTPGQGLQFLFEYFSETQRNKGNFPGRFSGRQFSNSRSEMNVSTLELGDSALYLCASSPLTGENTEAFFGQGTRLTVV.

V gene TRBV27 combines with J gene TRBJ1-2; D remains ambiguous. The CDR3 covers 13 residues. In germline, CDR1 is MNHEY, CDR2 SMNVEV (reference sequence). V gave up 5 bases and J gave up 8 bases, with 15 bases separating them. CDR3 nucleotides: TGTGCCAGCAGTCCAGCGGGGTTAGGAGGCTACACCTTC. Translated, it gives CASSPAGLGGYTF.

The V and J genes are TRBV30 and TRBJ2-3; 9 nucleotides align to TRBD1. Germline lookup yields CDR1 GTSNPN and CDR2 SVGIG (reference sequence). V was pared by 5 bases and J by 4 bases, with 4 bases of the junction left unmatched. The CDR3 length is 13 residues. For the CDR3, the DNA is TGTGCCTGGGGGACAGGGACCGCAGATACGCAGTATTTT. This gives the protein CAWGTGTADTQYF.

In its sample, this clonotype was seen once. This chain joins TRBV15 and TRBJ1-1, with D hard to call. This CDR3 contains 13 residues. V was clipped by 1 base and J by 1 base, with 4 bases between them. The germline V gene has CDR1 LNHNV and CDR2 YYDKDF (reference sequence). Written as DNA, the CDR3 is TGTGCCACCAGCAGAGGACAGAACACTGAAGCTTTCTTT. This gives the protein CATSRGQNTEAFF.

The CDR3 spells CASSQDEATSPHEQYF. Written as DNA, the CDR3 is TGTGCCAGCAGCCAAGATGAGGCTACGTCCCCCCACGAGCAGTACTTC. The genes are TRBV7-2 and TRBJ2-7; D gene unclear. The germline V and J ends were trimmed by 5 bases and 5 bases, with 22 bases remaining between them. This CDR3 has 16 residues. Germline V gives CDR1 SGHTA, CDR2 FQGNSA.

The chain recombines TRBV29-1 with TRBJ2-1; D is ambiguous. The CDR3 contains 12 residues. The V gene lost 7 bases and the J gene lost 2 bases, with 9 bases spanning the gap. Germline assignment: CDR1 SQVTM and CDR2 ANQGSEA. The CDR3 sequence is CSASRAYNEQFF. In DNA, the CDR3 is TGCAGCGCCTCAAGGGCCTACAATGAGCAGTTCTTC.

V and J are TRBV4-2 and TRBJ2-1; D possibly uses TRBD1 or TRBD2 (5 bases each). The germline V and J ends were trimmed by 0 bases and 12 bases, with 12 bases remaining between them. Germline CDR1 reads LGHNA; CDR2 reads YNFKEQ. CDR3 length: 13 residues. CDR3 nucleotide sequence: TGTGCCAGCAGCCAAGATATGGGGGATGGGCAGTTCTTC. Translating it yields CASSQDMGDGQFF.

This clonotype occurred a few times. The CDR3 nucleotides are TGCGCCAGCAGCCAACCCCAGGGACAGGGGGTTCGGACCGGGGAGCTGTTTTTT. Its protein is CASSQPQGQGVRTGELFF. The chain couples TRBV4-3 to TRBJ2-2; 11 bases align to TRBD1. Germline CDR1 reads LGHNA; CDR2 reads YSLEER. The CDR3 contains 18 residues. Unmatched junction bases numbered 10, after V lost 2 bases and J lost 5 bases.

A word on this clonotype: At one of its ends the junction is not consistent with the germline gene, which may arise from a read error. The chain uses TRBV7-8 and TRBJ2-5; D may correspond to TRBD1 or TRBD2 (6 bases each). The CDR3 length is 12 residues. The germline V gene has CDR1 SGHVS and CDR2 FQNEAQ. CDR3 DNA: TGTGCCAGCAGCAACGAAAGGGGGGATGAGCACTTC. Encoded protein: CASSNERGDEHF.

This chain joins TRBV5-5 and TRBJ1-1; D gene ambiguous. CDR1 is SGHKS and CDR2 is YYEKEE in the germline V gene (reference sequence). CDR3 length equals 14 residues. The germline V and J ends were trimmed by 4 bases and 1 base, with 11 bases remaining between them. The CDR3 DNA reads TGTGCCAGCAGCCTACCCGTGTCGAACACTGAAGCTTTCTTT. It codes for CASSLPVSNTEAFF.

The rearrangement uses TRBV3-1 and TRBJ1-6; possible D gene TRBD1, 5 bases. This CDR3 contains 14 residues. Germline V gives CDR1 LGHDT, CDR2 YNNKEL (reference sequence). The germline V and J ends were trimmed by 1 base and 10 bases, with 11 bases remaining between them. CDR3 sequence: CASSQVNRRSPLHF. CDR3 DNA: TGTGCCAGCAGCCAAGTGAACAGGCGATCACCCCTCCACTTT.